This passage covers 22 T cell receptor beta chains from one sample sequenced in a study of beta chain features in type 1 diabetes. The study reverse transcribed the entire isolated RNA, so it sequenced expressed TCRB transcripts. The data were produced by immunoSEQ multiplex PCR, yet TCRdb's version contains in-frame clones alone and is incomplete. The sample holds 130,000 to 150,000 clones, under 60% seen once. The sequenced material came from Tregs from blood. The source of these receptors is a man aged 18-30 years in good health.

The chain couples TRBV7-9 to TRBJ2-3; the D gene is possibly TRBD2 (5 bases). The V end lost 6 bases, the J end lost 3 bases, and 10 bases lay between the germline ends. CDR1 is SEHNR, CDR2 FQNEAQ, per germline (reference sequence). This CDR3 region has 13 residues. CDR3 residues: CASRLRGTDTQYF. The CDR3 DNA sequence: TGTGCCAGCAGATTGAGAGGGACAGATACGCAGTATTTT.

This chain joins TRBV15 and TRBJ2-3; 11 bases map to TRBD2. The CDR3 has 15 residues. Germline V gene sequence: CDR1 LNHNV, CDR2 YYDKDF (reference sequence). J gave up 4 bases and V 3 bases, and 3 bases lay outside the gene matches. This chain's CDR3 is CATSSRLAGSDTQYF. The CDR3 DNA is TGTGCCACCAGCAGCAGACTAGCGGGGTCAGATACGCAGTATTTT.

The CDR3 nucleotides are TGTGCCATCAGTGAGAGGACAGGATCTCATGGCTACACCTTC. Encoded protein: CAISERTGSHGYTF. This rearrangement joins TRBV10-3 to TRBJ1-2; TRBD1 agrees at 7 bases. CDR1 ENHRY and CDR2 SYGVKD come from the germline V gene. The CDR3 runs to 14 residues. V shed 2 bases and J 6 bases; nucleotides not matched to a gene: 6.

V and J are TRBV19 and TRBJ2-6; 9 bases match TRBD1. This CDR3 has 16 amino acids. Unmatched junction bases numbered 11, after V lost 4 bases and J lost 10 bases. The germline V gene has CDR1 LNHDA and CDR2 SQIVND (reference sequence). CDR3 nucleotides: TGTGCCAGTAGTACAGGACAGGGGATTACCCGTAACGTCCTGACTTTC. Its protein is CASSTGQGITRNVLTF. Combining the CDR3 with reference TRBV19 and TRBJ2-6 gives the whole variable domain DGGITQSPKYLFRKEGQNVTLSCEQNLNHDAMYWYRQDPGQGLRLIYYSQIVNDFQKGDIAEGYSVSREKKESFPLTVTSAQKNPTAFYLCASSTGQGITRNVLTFGAGSRLTVL.

This chain links TRBV7-9 with TRBJ2-2, with no clear D. Trimming left V 5 bases short and J 4 bases short, with 11 bases between. Germline V CDR1 and CDR2: SEHNR, FQNEAQ (reference sequence). The CDR3 consists of 14 residues. CDR3 in DNA: TGTGCCAGCAGCCTGAGAGAGCGCACCGGGGAGCTGTTTTTT. It yields the protein CASSLRERTGELFF.

The rearrangement links TRBV7-2 to TRBJ2-3, with 8 bases identical to TRBD2. J was trimmed by 5 bases and V by 0 bases; bases with no gene match: 10. CDR3 length: 17 amino acids. Per the germline V gene, CDR1 is SGHTA and CDR2 is FQGNSA. The CDR3 DNA reads TGTGCCAGCAGCTTAGCGTCAAGCGGGAGTATGGTAGATACGCAGTATTTT. It specifies CASSLASSGSMVDTQYF.

The V and J genes are TRBV11-1 and TRBJ1-2, with D possibly TRBD1 on 5 matching bases. The CDR3 extends over 15 amino acids. V was cut by 6 bases and J by 3 bases, with 17 bases left in between. Germline CDR1 is SGHAT and CDR2 is FQDESV (reference sequence). The CDR3 sequence is CASSRLILGDYGYTF. The CDR3, as DNA: TGTGCCAGCAGTCGCCTCATCTTAGGGGACTATGGCTACACCTTC.

This chain joins TRBV11-1 and TRBJ2-3; TRBD2 matches at 11 bases. CDR1 is SGHAT and CDR2 is FQDESV in the germline V gene (reference sequence). The CDR3 loop spans 16 amino acids. V was pared by 5 bases and J by 0 bases, with 4 bases of the junction left unmatched. The CDR3 bases are TGTGCCAGCAGCCGGACTAGCGGGTCTAGCACAGATACGCAGTATTTT. It translates to CASSRTSGSSTDTQYF.

V usage is TRBV6-1 and J usage is TRBJ1-1; 10 bases match TRBD1. Trimming took 4 bases from V and 7 from J; bases not matched to a gene: 12. The CDR3 totals 16 residues. In germline, CDR1 is MNHNS, CDR2 SASEGT. This chain's CDR3 is CASSAGLGQGTSEAFF. CDR3 nucleotides: TGTGCCAGCAGTGCAGGATTGGGACAGGGGACGAGTGAAGCTTTCTTT.

The chain links TRBV7-2 to TRBJ2-3; the D gene is possibly TRBD2 (6 bases). Trimming cost V 4 bases and J 2 bases, with 16 bases left between them. CDR1 SGHTA and CDR2 FQGNSA come from the germline V gene. The CDR3 sequence is 16 residues long. CDR3 sequence (DNA): TGTGCCAGCAGCTGGGACTCGGGACTTATCACAGATACGCAGTATTTT. Protein: CASSWDSGLITDTQYF.

This clone turned up a few times. Written as DNA, the CDR3 is TGTGCCAGCAGCTTCCTTGCTAGCGGGGGAACGCAAGAGACGCCCCAGTACTTC. This sequence encodes CASSFLASGGTQETPQYF. This sequence joins TRBV7-8 and TRBJ2-5; 10 bases map to TRBD2. The V gene end was trimmed by 3 bases and the J gene end by 9 bases; junction bases not matched to a gene: 19. The CDR3 totals 18 residues. CDR1 is SGHVS, CDR2 FQNEAQ, per germline.

This clone was counted between two and nine times. The V call is TRBV19, the J call TRBJ1-1; TRBD1 might be the D (5 bases). The germline V and J ends were trimmed by 3 bases and 0 bases, with 8 bases remaining between them. Germline lookup yields CDR1 LNHDA and CDR2 SQIVND (reference sequence). The CDR3 has 14 amino acids. CDR3 loop: CASSILGVNTEAFF. CDR3 in DNA: TGTGCCAGTAGTATTTTAGGGGTGAACACTGAAGCTTTCTTT.

This clone was seen a few times. The rearrangement joins TRBV25-1 to TRBJ2-3, with D maybe TRBD2 (6 bases). CDR3 length equals 16 residues. The germline gives CDR1 MGHDK, CDR2 SYGVNS. V was cut by 2 bases and J by 2 bases, with 14 bases left in between. CDR3 sequence: CASSEGGSGATDTQYF. In DNA, the CDR3 is TGTGCCAGCAGTGAAGGTGGTAGCGGAGCCACAGATACGCAGTATTTT.

The CDR3, as DNA: TGTGCCAGCAGCTTAAACAGGGAGAGTGTTGGTTTCTTT. This codes for CASSLNRESVGFF. The chain combines TRBV7-3 with TRBJ1-1, with D perhaps TRBD1 (6 bases). CDR1 and CDR2 (germline): SGHTA, FQGTGA. The ends were cut back, 1 base at V and 13 bases at J, with 16 bases in the middle. This CDR3 is 13 amino acids long.

There are a few counts of this clone. The V and J genes are TRBV10-3 and TRBJ1-1; 8 bases are shared with TRBD1. This CDR3 is built from 14 residues. V gave up 6 bases and J gave up 1 base; unmatched junction bases: 4. From germline, CDR1 is ENHRY and CDR2 SYGVKD. CDR3 residues: CAIRSGTGNTEAFF. The DNA for the CDR3 is TGTGCCATCAGATCCGGGACAGGGAACACTGAAGCTTTCTTT.

The V gene is TRBV4-3, the J gene TRBJ2-2; TRBD2 agrees at 9 bases. Trimming cost V 6 bases and J 7 bases; bases outside gene matches: 9. This CDR3 has 15 residues. Germline-derived CDR1 and CDR2 are LGHNA and YSLEER. The DNA for the CDR3 is TGCGCCAGCAGATGGCGGGAGGGCCGGGGCGGGGAGCTGTTTTTT. Translation: CASRWREGRGGELFF.

This clone was picked up a small number of times. V and J are TRBV10-3 and TRBJ2-7; TRBD2 aligns across 14 bases. CDR1 ENHRY and CDR2 SYGVKD come from the germline V gene. V lost 4 bases to trimming and J lost 0 bases; unmatched junction nucleotides: 5. The CDR3 has 17 residues. CDR3 sequence reads: CAISGGLAGGISYEQYF. The CDR3 bases are TGTGCCATCAGTGGTGGACTAGCGGGGGGCATCTCCTACGAGCAGTACTTC.

This chain links TRBV28 with TRBJ2-3; D is perhaps TRBD1 (6 bases). Germline CDR1 is MDHEN and CDR2 is SYDVKM. The CDR3 runs 15 residues. V dropped 4 bases and J dropped 6 bases, with 17 bases sitting between them. CDR3 nucleotide sequence: TGTGCCAGCAGTTCCGGGACATGGTCTGTGGATACGCAGTATTTT. Translated: CASSSGTWSVDTQYF. The whole variable domain, filled in from reference TRBV28 and TRBJ2-3, reads DVKVTQSSRYLVKRTGEKVFLECVQDMDHENMFWYRQDPGLGLRLIYFSYDVKMKEKGDIPEGYSVSREKKERFSLILESASTNQTSMYLCASSSGTWSVDTQYFGPGTRLTVL.

This sequence joins TRBV7-2 and TRBJ1-5, with TRBD1 matching over 7 bases. V lost 3 bases to trimming and J lost 5 bases; unmatched junction nucleotides: 4. CDR3 length equals 14 residues. Germline CDR1 is SGHTA and CDR2 is FQGNSA. CDR3 in amino acids: CASSFIQGYQPQHF. The CDR3 nucleotides are TGTGCCAGCAGCTTCATACAGGGGTATCAGCCCCAGCATTTT.

The chain links TRBV13 to TRBJ1-1, with 10 positions matching TRBD1. With V trimmed by 2 bases and J by 5 bases, 5 bases remained unmatched. Per the germline V gene, CDR1 is PRHDT and CDR2 is FYEKMQ (reference sequence). This CDR3 comprises 15 residues. This CDR3 is CASSLRQGASTEAFF. CDR3 sequence (DNA): TGTGCCAGCAGCTTAAGACAGGGGGCGTCAACTGAAGCTTTCTTT.

The chain has TRBV28 and TRBJ2-7, with D possibly matching TRBD1 (6 bases). This CDR3 contains 13 residues. In germline, CDR1 is MDHEN, CDR2 SYDVKM. V lost 3 bases and J lost 4, with 10 bases in between. CDR3 in amino acids: CASSFVGAYEQYF. CDR3 bases: TGTGCCAGCAGTTTCGTGGGGGCATACGAGCAGTACTTC.

The chain is built from TRBV28 and TRBJ2-5; TRBD1 agrees at 7 bases. The CDR3 loop spans 13 amino acids. Germline values: CDR1 MDHEN, CDR2 SYDVKM. Losses at the gene ends were 7 bases for V and 4 bases for J; bases not matched to a gene: 6. CDR3 sequence: CASTLQGRETQYF. The CDR3 nucleotides read TGTGCCAGCACCCTACAGGGGAGAGAGACCCAGTACTTC.